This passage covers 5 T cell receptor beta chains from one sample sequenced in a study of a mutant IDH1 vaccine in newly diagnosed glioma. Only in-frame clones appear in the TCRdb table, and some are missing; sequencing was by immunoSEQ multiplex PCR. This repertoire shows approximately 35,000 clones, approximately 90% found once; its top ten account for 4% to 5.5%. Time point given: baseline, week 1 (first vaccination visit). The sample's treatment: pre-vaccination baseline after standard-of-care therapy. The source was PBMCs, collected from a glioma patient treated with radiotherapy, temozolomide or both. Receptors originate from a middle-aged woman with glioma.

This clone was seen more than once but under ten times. The CDR3 DNA sequence: TGTGCCAGCAGCGATTACGGACCACAAGAGACCCAGTACTTC. Encoded protein: CASSDYGPQETQYF. The chain is built from TRBV7-2 and TRBJ2-5; D remains unclear. Trimming took 5 bases from V and 2 from J, leaving 12 bases between them. Looked up from germline, CDR1 is SGHTA and CDR2 is FQGNSA. The CDR3 is 14 residues long.

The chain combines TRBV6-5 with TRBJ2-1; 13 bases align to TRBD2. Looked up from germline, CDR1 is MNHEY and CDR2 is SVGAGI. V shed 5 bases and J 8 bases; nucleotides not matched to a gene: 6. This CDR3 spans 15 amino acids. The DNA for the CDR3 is TGTGCCAGCAGTACACCGGGACTAGCGGGGTATGAGCAGTTCTTC. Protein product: CASSTPGLAGYEQFF.

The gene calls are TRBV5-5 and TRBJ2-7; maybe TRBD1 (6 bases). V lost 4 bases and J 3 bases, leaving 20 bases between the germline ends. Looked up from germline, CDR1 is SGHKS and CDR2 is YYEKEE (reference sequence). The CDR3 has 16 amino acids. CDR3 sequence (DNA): TGTGCCAGCAGCCAGGGGATCGACGCGCGGTTCTACGAGCAGTACTTC. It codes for CASSQGIDARFYEQYF.

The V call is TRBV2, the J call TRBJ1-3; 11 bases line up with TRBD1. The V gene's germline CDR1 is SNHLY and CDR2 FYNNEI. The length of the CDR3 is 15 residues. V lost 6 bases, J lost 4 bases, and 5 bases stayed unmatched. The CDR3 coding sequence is TGTGCCAGCAGCCGAGGACAGGGGGCGGGAAACACCATATATTTT. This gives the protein CASSRGQGAGNTIYF.

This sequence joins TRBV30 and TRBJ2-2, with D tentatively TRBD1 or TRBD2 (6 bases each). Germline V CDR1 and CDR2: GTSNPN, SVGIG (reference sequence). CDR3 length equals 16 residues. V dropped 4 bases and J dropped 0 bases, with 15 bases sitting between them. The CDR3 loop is CAWTVGGGANTGELFF. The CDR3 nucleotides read TGTGCCTGGACCGTTGGAGGGGGAGCGAACACCGGGGAGCTGTTTTTT.